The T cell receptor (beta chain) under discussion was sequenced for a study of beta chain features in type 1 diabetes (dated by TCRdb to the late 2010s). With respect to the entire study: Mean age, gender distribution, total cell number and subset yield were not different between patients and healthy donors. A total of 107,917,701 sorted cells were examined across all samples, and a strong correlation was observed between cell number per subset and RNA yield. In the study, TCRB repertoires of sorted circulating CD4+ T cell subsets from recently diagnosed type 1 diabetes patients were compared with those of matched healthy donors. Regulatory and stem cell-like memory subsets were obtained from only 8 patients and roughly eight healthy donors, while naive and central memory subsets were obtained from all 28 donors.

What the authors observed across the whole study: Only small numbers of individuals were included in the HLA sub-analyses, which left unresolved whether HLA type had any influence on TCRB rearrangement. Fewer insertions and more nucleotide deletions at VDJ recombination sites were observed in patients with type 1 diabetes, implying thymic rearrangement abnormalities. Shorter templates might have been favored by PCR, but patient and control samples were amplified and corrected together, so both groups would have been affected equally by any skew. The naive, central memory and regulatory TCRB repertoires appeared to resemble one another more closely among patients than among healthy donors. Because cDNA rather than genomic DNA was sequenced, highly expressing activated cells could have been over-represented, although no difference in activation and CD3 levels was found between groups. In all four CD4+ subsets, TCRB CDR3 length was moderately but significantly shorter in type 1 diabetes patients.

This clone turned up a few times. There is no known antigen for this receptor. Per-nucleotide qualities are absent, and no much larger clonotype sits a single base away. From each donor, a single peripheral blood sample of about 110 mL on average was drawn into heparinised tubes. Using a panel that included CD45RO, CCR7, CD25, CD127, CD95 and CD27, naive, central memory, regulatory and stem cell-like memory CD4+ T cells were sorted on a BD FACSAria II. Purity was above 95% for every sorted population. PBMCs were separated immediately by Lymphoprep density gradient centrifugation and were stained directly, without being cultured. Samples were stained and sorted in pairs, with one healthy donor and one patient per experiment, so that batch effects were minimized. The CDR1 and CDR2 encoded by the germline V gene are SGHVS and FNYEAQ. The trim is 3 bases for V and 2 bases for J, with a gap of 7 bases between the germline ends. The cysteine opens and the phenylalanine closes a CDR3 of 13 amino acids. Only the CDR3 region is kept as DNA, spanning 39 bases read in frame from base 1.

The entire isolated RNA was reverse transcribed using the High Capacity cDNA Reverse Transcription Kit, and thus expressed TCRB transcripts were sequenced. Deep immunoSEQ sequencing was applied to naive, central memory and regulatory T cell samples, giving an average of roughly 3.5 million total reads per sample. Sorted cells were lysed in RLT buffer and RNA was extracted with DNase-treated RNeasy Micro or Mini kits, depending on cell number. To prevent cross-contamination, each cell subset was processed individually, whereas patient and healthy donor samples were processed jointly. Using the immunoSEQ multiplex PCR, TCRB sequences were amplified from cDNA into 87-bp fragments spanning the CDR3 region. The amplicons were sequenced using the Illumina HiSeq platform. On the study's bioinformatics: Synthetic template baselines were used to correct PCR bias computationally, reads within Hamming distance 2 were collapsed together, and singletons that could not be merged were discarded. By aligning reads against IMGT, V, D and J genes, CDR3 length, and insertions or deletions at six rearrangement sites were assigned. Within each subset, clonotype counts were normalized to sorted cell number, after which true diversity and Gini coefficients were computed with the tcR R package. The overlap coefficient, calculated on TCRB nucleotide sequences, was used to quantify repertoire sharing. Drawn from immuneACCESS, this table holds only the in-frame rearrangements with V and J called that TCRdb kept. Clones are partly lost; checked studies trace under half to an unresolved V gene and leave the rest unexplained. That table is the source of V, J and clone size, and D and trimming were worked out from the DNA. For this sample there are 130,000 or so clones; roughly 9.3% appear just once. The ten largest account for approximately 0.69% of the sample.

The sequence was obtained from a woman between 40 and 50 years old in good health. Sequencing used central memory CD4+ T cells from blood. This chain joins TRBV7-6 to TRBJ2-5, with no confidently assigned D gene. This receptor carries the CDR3 CASSFESQETQYF. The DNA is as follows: TGTGCCAGCAGCTTCGAGTCGCAAGAGACCCAGTACTTC.